This note documents a single TCR beta chain sequence. Its antigen is currently unknown. Germline CDR1 and CDR2: MNHEY and SMNVEV (reference sequence). This CDR3 is 15 amino acids long. V dropped 5 bases and J dropped 6; count of bases not matched to a gene: 11. This record comes from a study of cytomegalovirus exposure and HLA in healthy donors. Generated by immunoSEQ multiplex PCR, the TCRdb table keeps only in-frame clones and is missing some. The sample yields fewer than 250,000 clones, just under 90% seen once. Findings and limits, study-wide: The study designated fewer than 200 TCR beta chains cytomegalovirus-associated. In vitro assays verified that three CMV-associated chains recognized CMV antigens specifically. The classifier reportedly diagnosed cytomegalovirus status with high specificity and sensitivity.

Sequencing was carried out using PBMCs. The receptor comes from a man in his late teens or twenties in good health and CMV-seronegative. The chain carries TRBV27 and TRBJ2-7, with 9 bases identical to TRBD2. The CDR3 region is CASSHGLASPGEQYF. The CDR3 nucleotides read TGTGCCAGCAGTCATGGACTAGCGAGTCCAGGCGAGCAGTACTTC.